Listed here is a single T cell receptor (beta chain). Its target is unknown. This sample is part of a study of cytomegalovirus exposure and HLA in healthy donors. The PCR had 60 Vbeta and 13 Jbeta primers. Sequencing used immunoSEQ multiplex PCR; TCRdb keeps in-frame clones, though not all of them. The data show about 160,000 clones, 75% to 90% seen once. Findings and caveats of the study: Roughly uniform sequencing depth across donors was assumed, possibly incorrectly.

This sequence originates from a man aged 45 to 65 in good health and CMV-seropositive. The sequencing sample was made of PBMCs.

The CDR3 spells CASSRGAWYEQYF. The CDR3 DNA sequence: TGTGCCAGCAGTCGGGGGGCTTGGTACGAGCAGTACTTC. V is TRBV28 and J is TRBJ2-7; TRBD2 is a possible D gene (7 bases). The CDR3 spans 13 residues. Germline loops: CDR1 MDHEN, CDR2 SYDVKM. Trimming removed 5 bases from V and 4 bases from J, with 12 bases in between.